The 30 T cell receptor beta chains presented below share a single source sample, sequenced in a study of cytomegalovirus exposure and HLA in healthy donors. Primers: 60 Vbeta forward and 13 Jbeta reverse. Profiling relied on immunoSEQ multiplex PCR, and the TCRdb table lists in-frame clones only, not all of them. This table has 140,000 to 150,000 clones, roughly four fifths appearing once. Sample: PBMCs. All receptors come from a male donor in good health and CMV-seronegative.

The rearrangement joins TRBV6-5 to TRBJ2-2; 10 bases are shared with TRBD1. The CDR3 extends over 15 amino acids. Germline lookup yields CDR1 MNHEY and CDR2 SVGAGI. Trimming at V came to 7 bases and at J to 5 bases, leaving 7 bases not matched to a gene. The CDR3, as DNA: TGTGCCAGCACCCTGGGGACAGGGGTTACCGGGGAGCTGTTTTTT. Its translation is CASTLGTGVTGELFF.

This clone turned up a few times. This chain links TRBV6-5 with TRBJ1-1; D is uncertain. V was clipped by 5 bases and J by 4 bases, with 14 bases between them. Germline V gene lookup returns CDR1 MNHEY and CDR2 SVGAGI. The CDR3 is made up of 14 amino acids. The CDR3 spells CASSTLEGSTEAFF. The CDR3, as DNA: TGTGCCAGCAGTACCCTAGAAGGCTCCACTGAAGCTTTCTTT.

The J gene is TRBJ1-6, the V gene TRBV4-1, with D possibly matching TRBD1 (5 bases). V lost 2 bases to trimming and J lost 0 bases, with 11 bases between them. Germline CDR1 is MGHRA and CDR2 is YSYEKL. The CDR3 has 17 amino acids. The CDR3 bases are TGCGCCAGCAGCCAATTAGGACATAGCTCCTATAATTCACCCCTCCACTTT. As protein: CASSQLGHSSYNSPLHF.

V gene TRBV7-2 combines with J gene TRBJ2-7; the match to TRBD1 covers 9 bases. Germline V gene lookup returns CDR1 SGHTA and CDR2 FQGNSA. The CDR3 covers 17 residues. Losses at the gene ends were 0 bases for V and 6 bases for J; bases not matched to a gene: 12. The CDR3 DNA reads as TGTGCCAGCAGCTTAGCTTCGGGTGTTTACAGGGGGCGCGAGCAGTACTTC. It yields the protein CASSLASGVYRGREQYF.

This chain links TRBV29-1 with TRBJ2-7, with 10 bases aligning to TRBD1. The J segment lost 5 bases and the V segment lost 6 bases, leaving 4 bases of the junction unmatched. Germline loops: CDR1 SQVTM, CDR2 ANQGSEA. This CDR3 is 12 amino acids long. CDR3 loop: CSVDGTGDEQYF. In DNA, the CDR3 is TGCAGCGTGGACGGGACAGGGGACGAGCAGTACTTC.

This chain links TRBV13 with TRBJ2-2; 8 nucleotides agree with TRBD1. Germline lookup yields CDR1 PRHDT and CDR2 FYEKMQ (reference sequence). There are 18 residues in the CDR3. Trimming removed 4 bases from V and 1 base from J; junction bases left unmatched: 11. The CDR3 protein is CASSSRVPGTGNTGELFF. The CDR3 DNA is TGTGCCAGCAGCTCCCGAGTCCCCGGGACAGGGAACACCGGGGAGCTGTTTTTT.

The gene calls are TRBV10-3 and TRBJ2-3; D is undetermined. CDR3 length: 14 amino acids. Trimming removed 4 bases at V and 1 base at J, with 9 bases between. Per the germline V gene, CDR1 is ENHRY and CDR2 is SYGVKD. The CDR3, as DNA: TGTGCCATCAGTGGAGCCCCGGGCACAGATACGCAGTATTTT. Encoded protein: CAISGAPGTDTQYF.

The chain combines TRBV28 with TRBJ1-2; maybe TRBD1 (6 bases). V gave up 2 bases and J gave up 4 bases, with 17 bases separating them. In germline, CDR1 is MDHEN, CDR2 SYDVKM. The CDR3 spans 16 residues. The CDR3 here is CASSLMSGQGSYGYTF. The CDR3 coding sequence is TGTGCCAGCAGTTTAATGTCGGGACAAGGGAGCTATGGCTACACCTTC.

V gene TRBV12-2 combines with J gene TRBJ2-7; no DNA check was done on the table's D call, TRBD1. TRBV12-2 is noted as a pseudogene. The length of the CDR3 is 19 residues. The CDR3: CASRLARVFKGTGTYEQYF. The CDR3 DNA is TGTGCAAGTCGCTTAGCGAGAGTCTTTAAAGGGACAGGGACGTACGAGCAGTACTTC.

The gene calls are TRBV27 and TRBJ2-3, with 10 bases matching TRBD2. Germline lookup yields CDR1 MNHEY and CDR2 SMNVEV (reference sequence). With 5 bases clipped from V and 4 bases from J, the junction kept 15 bases outside the gene matches. This CDR3 is built from 18 residues. The CDR3 DNA sequence: TGTGCCAGCAGTCTAGGATTAGGAGCGGGAGGGCCTTCAGATACGCAGTATTTT. Its protein product is CASSLGLGAGGPSDTQYF.

The chain carries TRBV6-1 and TRBJ1-1; unclear D gene. V lost 4 bases, J lost 5 bases, and 17 bases lay in between. This CDR3 region has 15 residues. Germline values: CDR1 MNHNS, CDR2 SASEGT. In DNA form, the CDR3 reads TGTGCCAGCAGTGCTTCTGGGCGGGGTGGAACTGAAGCTTTCTTT. Protein sequence: CASSASGRGGTEAFF.

The CDR3 protein is CASSEEGVRTNEKLFF. The DNA for the CDR3 is TGTGCCAGCAGTGAAGAGGGGGTACGAACTAATGAAAAACTGTTTTTT. The chain has TRBV2 and TRBJ1-4; tentative D call: TRBD1 (6 bases). Per the germline V gene, CDR1 is SNHLY and CDR2 is FYNNEI. This CDR3 has 16 residues. V dropped 1 base and J dropped 1 base, with 10 bases sitting between them.

The CDR3 loop is CASSETGEHYEQYF. The CDR3 region has the DNA TGTGCCAGCAGTGAAACCGGGGAGCACTACGAGCAGTACTTC. The genes are TRBV2 and TRBJ2-5; perhaps TRBD2 as D (5 bases). The J call is in doubt because the DNA end fits TRBJ2-7 better. Germline CDR1 is SNHLY and CDR2 is FYNNEI. The CDR3 sequence is 14 residues long.

Comment on this clone: At one end the junction does not follow the germline gene, possibly because of a read error. The rearrangement joins TRBV7-9 to TRBJ1-1; D is ambiguous. Per the germline V gene, CDR1 is SEHNR and CDR2 is FQNEAQ (reference sequence). The CDR3 spans 16 residues. DNA of the CDR3: TGTTCCAGCAGCTTTTACGAGGGATTCGTGAACACTGAAGCTTTCTTT. It yields the protein CSSSFYEGFVNTEAFF.

The CDR3 region is CASSQTSGRARNEQFF. DNA of the CDR3: TGTGCCAGCAGCCAGACTAGCGGGAGGGCCAGGAATGAGCAGTTCTTC. The rearrangement links TRBV11-1 to TRBJ2-1; the match to TRBD2 covers 14 bases. The V segment lost 5 bases and the J segment 7 bases; nucleotides outside the gene matches: 7. Germline V gene lookup returns CDR1 SGHAT and CDR2 FQDESV (reference sequence). The CDR3 has 16 residues.

This clone was counted between two and nine times. The J gene is TRBJ2-1, the V gene TRBV7-2; TRBD2 matches at 10 bases. The CDR3 covers 15 residues. Germline-derived CDR1 and CDR2 are SGHTA and FQGNSA. The V segment lost 5 bases and the J segment 3 bases; nucleotides outside the gene matches: 4. This CDR3 reads CASSRTSGNYNEQFF. Written as DNA, the CDR3 is TGTGCCAGCAGCCGGACTAGCGGAAACTACAATGAGCAGTTCTTC.

The V call is TRBV4-2, the J call TRBJ2-2; tentatively, D is TRBD2 (5 bases). CDR3 length: 15 residues. V was clipped by 4 bases and J by 3 bases, with 12 bases between them. Germline values: CDR1 LGHNA, CDR2 YNFKEQ. DNA of the CDR3: TGTGCCAGCAGCCGGTCTACTAGTGACACCGGGGAGCTGTTTTTT. Translation: CASSRSTSDTGELFF.

The chain has TRBV9 and TRBJ2-3; TRBD1 agrees at 8 bases. The V and J ends lost 3 bases and 0 bases, in that order; junction bases with no gene match: 9. CDR1 and CDR2 (germline): SGDLS, YYNGEE. This CDR3 is built from 17 residues. CDR3 loop: CASSGRPGTGSTDTQYF. In DNA, the CDR3 is TGTGCCAGCAGCGGACGACCGGGGACAGGTAGCACAGATACGCAGTATTTT.

The chain employs TRBV19 and TRBJ1-2; no definite D call. The germline CDR1 and CDR2 sequences are LNHDA and SQIVND (reference sequence). This CDR3 is 14 amino acids long. Trimming shortened V by 6 bases and J by 0 bases, and 11 bases separated the two germline ends. For the CDR3, the DNA is TGTGCCAGTAGGACAAGGTCGTCTAACTATGGCTACACCTTC. It yields the protein CASRTRSSNYGYTF. Supplemented by reference TRBV19 and TRBJ1-2, the full variable domain reads DGGITQSPKYLFRKEGQNVTLSCEQNLNHDAMYWYRQDPGQGLRLIYYSQIVNDFQKGDIAEGYSVSREKKESFPLTVTSAQKNPTAFYLCASRTRSSNYGYTFGSGTRLTVV.

This rearrangement joins TRBV4-2 to TRBJ2-7; the D gene is possibly TRBD2 (7 bases). Germline lookup yields CDR1 LGHNA and CDR2 YNFKEQ. With 1 base removed from V and 4 bases from J, the gap between germline ends came to 14 bases. The length of the CDR3 is 15 residues. The CDR3 DNA reads TGTGCCAGCAGCCAAGCTAGGGGGGAGGGTTACGAGCAGTACTTC. Its protein product is CASSQARGEGYEQYF.

This clone was recorded only once. The chain couples TRBV5-8 to TRBJ2-7, with 7 bases aligning to TRBD2. The CDR3 is made up of 15 amino acids. The J segment lost 7 bases and the V segment lost 3 bases, leaving 13 bases of the junction unmatched. Germline V gene lookup returns CDR1 SGHTS and CDR2 YDEGEE. For the CDR3, the DNA is TGTGCCAGCAGCTGGGGGGGACTCCAGCCATGGGAGCAGTACTTC. It is translated as CASSWGGLQPWEQYF.

The chain joins TRBV19 to TRBJ2-6; 8 bases line up with TRBD1. V lost 5 bases to trimming and J lost 0 bases; unmatched junction nucleotides: 9. There are 18 residues in the CDR3. CDR1 is LNHDA, CDR2 SQIVND, per germline (reference sequence). In nucleotides, the CDR3 is TGTGCCAGTAGTCCATTTGGACAGGGAGTCTCTGGGGCCAACGTCCTGACTTTC. Encoded protein: CASSPFGQGVSGANVLTF.

J is TRBJ2-7 and V is TRBV7-8; 9 nucleotides align to TRBD2. V was pared by 2 bases and J by 4 bases, with 6 bases of the junction left unmatched. Germline V gene data show CDR1 as SGHVS and CDR2 as FQNEAQ. There are 15 residues in the CDR3. The CDR3 region has the DNA TGTGCCAGCAGCTTAAGACTAGCGGTTGTTTACGAGCAGTACTTC. Protein: CASSLRLAVVYEQYF.

V usage is TRBV28 and J usage is TRBJ2-1, with TRBD2 as a possible D gene (7 bases). V was cut by 3 bases and J by 7 bases, with 19 bases left in between. Looked up from germline, CDR1 is MDHEN and CDR2 is SYDVKM. The length of the CDR3 is 16 residues. The CDR3 bases are TGTGCCAGCAGTTTCCCGACTAGCCGGAGGGGGAATGAGCAGTTCTTC. As protein: CASSFPTSRRGNEQFF.

V gene TRBV29-1 combines with J gene TRBJ1-1; TRBD1 is a possible D gene (5 bases). Trimming removed 0 bases at V and 1 base at J, with 9 bases between. Per germline, CDR1 SQVTM and CDR2 ANQGSEA. This CDR3 is built from 14 residues. The CDR3 DNA is TGCAGCGTTGAAGATTCCCAGGGGAACACTGAAGCTTTCTTT. Residues: CSVEDSQGNTEAFF.

The rearrangement uses TRBV5-1 and TRBJ2-5; a possible D gene is TRBD1 (5 bases). This CDR3 is 14 amino acids long. Per the germline V gene, CDR1 is SGHRS and CDR2 is YFSETQ. V lost 6 bases and J lost 1, with 13 bases in between. The CDR3 is CASMQGRPQETQYF. CDR3 in DNA: TGCGCCAGCATGCAGGGTCGCCCCCAAGAGACCCAGTACTTC.

Written as DNA, the CDR3 is TGTGCCAGCAGGGGGGACAGGGCGGATGAAAAACTGTTTTTT. This gives the protein CASRGDRADEKLFF. The genes are TRBV27 and TRBJ1-4, with 9 positions matching TRBD1. The CDR3 sequence is 14 residues long. Germline CDR1 reads MNHEY; CDR2 reads SMNVEV (reference sequence). Losses at the gene ends were 6 bases for V and 6 bases for J; bases not matched to a gene: 5.

The rearrangement joins TRBV30 to TRBJ2-7; the D gene is possibly TRBD2 (5 bases). Between the trimmed V and J ends, which lost 5 bases and 4 bases, there was a span of 12 bases. The CDR3 loop spans 12 amino acids. The V gene's germline CDR1 is GTSNPN and CDR2 SVGIG (reference sequence). The CDR3 DNA is TGTGCCTGGGACATCACGGGGTACGAGCAGTACTTC. It codes for CAWDITGYEQYF.

J is TRBJ2-3 and V is TRBV29-1; TRBD1 might be the D (5 bases). V shed 1 base and J shed 0 bases, with 11 bases lying between them. The CDR3 covers 15 residues. Germline V gene lookup returns CDR1 SQVTM and CDR2 ANQGSEA. The CDR3: CSVEGRTSSTDTQYF. CDR3 sequence (DNA): TGCAGCGTTGAAGGGCGGACATCTAGCACAGATACGCAGTATTTT.

This clone was counted only a few times. The rearrangement joins TRBV19 to TRBJ1-5; D is unresolved. Looked up from germline, CDR1 is LNHDA and CDR2 is SQIVND (reference sequence). This CDR3 is built from 14 residues. The V and J ends lost 3 bases and 5 bases respectively, with 11 bases between them. The CDR3 loop is CASSMGSEHQPQHF. CDR3 bases: TGTGCCAGTAGTATGGGCAGTGAGCATCAGCCCCAGCATTTT.